This TCR beta chain was recovered during a study of shared clonotypes between healthy human individuals. Study information: Contributing individuals were a couple of females and three males aged 18 to 49.

V gave up 3 bases and J gave up 7 bases; unmatched junction bases: 1. Per germline, CDR1 SGDLS and CDR2 YYNGEE. The CDR3 loop spans 12 amino acids. Produced via immunoSEQ multiplex PCR; TCRdb's table is partial and in-frame only. Among roughly 2.5 million clones listed, roughly 92% were seen once. Donors had no recently reported acute infections or vaccinations and were HIV-negative. The chain joins TRBV9 to TRBJ2-7, with 10 nucleotides matching TRBD1. This sequence originates from a man aged 18-30 years in good health. Sequencing was performed on naive CD4+ T cells sorted from blood. The subset denotes: CD45RA+ positively selected. The CDR3 is CASSEGQGEQYF. The CDR3 DNA reads as TGTGCCAGCAGCGAGGGACAGGGGGAGCAGTACTTC. The variable domain in full, with the rest retrieved from reference TRBV9 and TRBJ2-7, is DSGVTQTPKHLITATGQRVTLRCSPRSGDLSVYWYQQSLDQGLQFLIQYYNGEERAKGNILERFSAQQFPDLHSELNLSSLELGDSALYFCASSEGQGEQYFGPGTRLTVT.